Listed below are T cell receptor beta chains from one sample, sequenced in a study of a mutant IDH1 vaccine in newly diagnosed glioma. Some clones are missing from TCRdb's copy, which holds only in-frame ones; the method was immunoSEQ multiplex PCR. The sample contains 40,000 or so clones, roughly nine tenths of which appear only once. The antigens of these receptors remain unknown. Sequenced here: PBMCs, sampled from a glioma patient whose treatment included an IDH1 peptide vaccine. Receptors originate from a man aged 45-65 years with glioma. CDR3s include the opening cysteine and the closing phenylalanine or tryptophan. D genes are given only for firm matches. Part of the rows lack a size; the others show once, few, many or a class for expanded clones.

D gene: TRBD1; V gene: TRBV2; J gene: TRBJ1-4; clone size: -; CDR3 DNA: TGTGCCAGCAGTCTAAGGGACAGGGAAATCTTTTTT; CDR3 protein: CASSLRDREIFF
D gene: TRBD2; V gene: TRBV27; J gene: TRBJ2-7; clone size: -; CDR3 DNA: TGTGCCAGCAGTTTAACAGCGGGAGAGGTCTACGAGCAGTACTTC; CDR3 protein: CASSLTAGEVYEQYF
D gene: -; V gene: TRBV2; J gene: TRBJ1-5; clone size: -; CDR3 DNA: TGTGCCAGCAGCCCCCAACAGGGTGGGAATCAGCCCCAGCATTTT; CDR3 protein: CASSPQQGGNQPQHF
D gene: -; V gene: TRBV6-1; J gene: TRBJ2-5; clone size: -; CDR3 DNA: TGTGCCAGCAGTGAAGGGCCGGGATCTCTGCGTATAGAGACCCAGTACTTC; CDR3 protein: CASSEGPGSLRIETQYF
D gene: TRBD1; V gene: TRBV2; J gene: TRBJ1-1; clone size: -; CDR3 DNA: TGTGCCAGCGGACAGGGTTTCACTGAAGCTTTCTTT; CDR3 protein: CASGQGFTEAFF
D gene: -; V gene: TRBV2; J gene: TRBJ2-3; clone size: -; CDR3 DNA: TGTGCCAGCACCGGGGCTTCTCATACGCAGTATTTT; CDR3 protein: CASTGASHTQYF
D gene: -; V gene: TRBV15; J gene: TRBJ1-2; clone size: -; CDR3 DNA: TGTGCCACCAGCAGAGATAAGGTCAACTATGGCTACACCTTC; CDR3 protein: CATSRDKVNYGYTF
D gene: -; V gene: TRBV9; J gene: TRBJ2-5; clone size: -; CDR3 DNA: TGTGCCAGCAGCGTGGGAGCGGGTAAAGAGACCCAGTACTTC; CDR3 protein: CASSVGAGKETQYF
D gene: TRBD1; V gene: TRBV4-3; J gene: TRBJ2-7; clone size: -; CDR3 DNA: TGCGCCAGCAGCCAAGAACCCCAGGGGGCCTACGAGCAGTACTTC; CDR3 protein: CASSQEPQGAYEQYF
D gene: TRBD1; V gene: TRBV18; J gene: TRBJ2-7; clone size: -; CDR3 DNA: TGTGCCAGCTCACCTGCGGGACAGGCATCCTACGAGCAGTACTTC; CDR3 protein: CASSPAGQASYEQYF
D gene: -; V gene: TRBV29-1; J gene: TRBJ2-1; clone size: -; CDR3 DNA: TGCAGCGCACAGGGCGGCAATGAGCAGTTCTTC; CDR3 protein: CSAQGGNEQFF
D gene: -; V gene: TRBV5-4; J gene: TRBJ1-4; clone size: -; CDR3 DNA: TGTGCCAGCAGCTTCGGGTCGGCGGCTAATGAAAAACTGTTTTTT; CDR3 protein: CASSFGSAANEKLFF
D gene: TRBD1; V gene: TRBV28; J gene: TRBJ2-3; clone size: -; CDR3 DNA: TGTGCCAGCAGCGCAGGGGGCCCCACAGATACGCAGTATTTT; CDR3 protein: CASSAGGPTDTQYF
D gene: TRBD2; V gene: TRBV4-2; J gene: TRBJ2-3; clone size: -; CDR3 DNA: TGTGCCAGCAGCCAAGCGGCTAGCGGGAGCACAGATACGCAGTATTTT; CDR3 protein: CASSQAASGSTDTQYF
D gene: TRBD1; V gene: TRBV18; J gene: TRBJ2-1; clone size: -; CDR3 DNA: TGTGCCACTCAATCCGGGACAGCCATCTCTGGTGAGCAGTTCTTC; CDR3 protein: CATQSGTAISGEQFF
D gene: -; V gene: TRBV25-1; J gene: TRBJ1-1; clone size: -; CDR3 DNA: TGTGCCAGCAGTGGAACCGCGAACACTGAAGCTTTCTTT; CDR3 protein: CASSGTANTEAFF
D gene: -; V gene: TRBV30; J gene: TRBJ2-2; clone size: -; CDR3 DNA: TGTGCCTGGAGGGGGCTGGTTAGCACCGGGGAGCTGTTTTTT; CDR3 protein: CAWRGLVSTGELFF
D gene: TRBD1; V gene: TRBV7-2; J gene: TRBJ1-2; clone size: -; CDR3 DNA: TGTGCCAGCAGCTTAGCTAGACAGGGCTATGGCTACACCTTC; CDR3 protein: CASSLARQGYGYTF
D gene: -; V gene: TRBV4-3; J gene: TRBJ2-7; clone size: -; CDR3 DNA: TGCGCCAGCAGCCAGTCCCCTAGAATGGGGGGCAGGGGTTACGAGCAGTACTTC; CDR3 protein: CASSQSPRMGGRGYEQYF
D gene: -; V gene: TRBV30; J gene: TRBJ1-1; clone size: -; CDR3 DNA: TGTGCCTGGGGCTCGCAAGGGTCAAACACTGAAGCTTTCTTT; CDR3 protein: CAWGSQGSNTEAFF
D gene: TRBD2; V gene: TRBV16; J gene: TRBJ2-7; clone size: -; CDR3 DNA: TGTGCCAGCAGCCCCCCAGGGGCGGGAGGAGCCTACGAGCAGTACTTC; CDR3 protein: CASSPPGAGGAYEQYF
D gene: TRBD2; V gene: TRBV4-1; J gene: TRBJ2-1; clone size: medium-sized; CDR3 DNA: TGCGCCAGCAGCCAAGATACAGGACGGGGGGGCCGCAATGAGCAGTTCTTC; CDR3 protein: CASSQDTGRGGRNEQFF
D gene: -; V gene: TRBV6-1; J gene: TRBJ2-7; clone size: -; CDR3 DNA: TGTGCCACCCAAGTAGTTGGAACCTACGAGCAGTACTTC; CDR3 protein: CATQVVGTYEQYF
D gene: -; V gene: TRBV6-5; J gene: TRBJ1-2; clone size: -; CDR3 DNA: TGTGCCAGCAGGCCGTGGGGGGGCAACTATGGCTACACCTTC; CDR3 protein: CASRPWGGNYGYTF
D gene: TRBD1; V gene: TRBV11-2; J gene: TRBJ2-7; clone size: -; CDR3 DNA: TGTGCCAGCAGCTTAGGGGAGACAGGGAGCTACGAGCAGTACTTC; CDR3 protein: CASSLGETGSYEQYF
D gene: -; V gene: TRBV7-9; J gene: TRBJ2-7; clone size: -; CDR3 DNA: TGTGCCAGCAGCTCCCCAAGTGACACAGGAACATACGAGCAGTACTTC; CDR3 protein: CASSSPSDTGTYEQYF
D gene: TRBD1; V gene: TRBV4-1; J gene: TRBJ2-7; clone size: -; CDR3 DNA: TGCGCCAGCAGCCCCTCTTGGACAGGGAAGGGCGACGAGCAGTACTTC; CDR3 protein: CASSPSWTGKGDEQYF
D gene: TRBD1; V gene: TRBV5-5; J gene: TRBJ1-5; clone size: -; CDR3 DNA: TGTGCCAGCAGCTGGGGGACAGGGGGCGCTCAGCCCCAGCATTTT; CDR3 protein: CASSWGTGGAQPQHF
D gene: -; V gene: TRBV6-1; J gene: TRBJ2-7; clone size: -; CDR3 DNA: TGTGCCAGCAGCGTAGGGGGCGAGCAGTACTTC; CDR3 protein: CASSVGGEQYF
D gene: -; V gene: TRBV18; J gene: TRBJ2-6; clone size: -; CDR3 DNA: TGTGCCAGCTCACCCGCAGGGATCCCTGGGGCCAACGTCCTGACTTTC; CDR3 protein: CASSPAGIPGANVLTF
D gene: TRBD1; V gene: TRBV18; J gene: TRBJ2-7; clone size: -; CDR3 DNA: TGTGCCAGCTCACCACGACAGGGATACGAGCAGTACTTC; CDR3 protein: CASSPRQGYEQYF
D gene: TRBD1; V gene: TRBV9; J gene: TRBJ1-6; clone size: -; CDR3 DNA: TGTGCCAGCAGGGGACAGGGAAGTAATTCACCCCTCCACTTT; CDR3 protein: CASRGQGSNSPLHF
D gene: -; V gene: TRBV7-3; J gene: TRBJ1-1; clone size: -; CDR3 DNA: TGTGCCAGCAGCTTATTTGAGGGGACTGAAGCTTTCTTT; CDR3 protein: CASSLFEGTEAFF
D gene: -; V gene: TRBV12-1; J gene: TRBJ2-7; clone size: few; CDR3 DNA: TGTGCCAGCAGCTTTGAATCCCCCGAGCAGTACTTC; CDR3 protein: CASSFESPEQYF
D gene: -; V gene: TRBV29-1; J gene: TRBJ1-2; clone size: once; CDR3 DNA: TGCAGCGTTGAATACAGCGGGTTGGGCTATGGCTACACCTTC; CDR3 protein: CSVEYSGLGYGYTF